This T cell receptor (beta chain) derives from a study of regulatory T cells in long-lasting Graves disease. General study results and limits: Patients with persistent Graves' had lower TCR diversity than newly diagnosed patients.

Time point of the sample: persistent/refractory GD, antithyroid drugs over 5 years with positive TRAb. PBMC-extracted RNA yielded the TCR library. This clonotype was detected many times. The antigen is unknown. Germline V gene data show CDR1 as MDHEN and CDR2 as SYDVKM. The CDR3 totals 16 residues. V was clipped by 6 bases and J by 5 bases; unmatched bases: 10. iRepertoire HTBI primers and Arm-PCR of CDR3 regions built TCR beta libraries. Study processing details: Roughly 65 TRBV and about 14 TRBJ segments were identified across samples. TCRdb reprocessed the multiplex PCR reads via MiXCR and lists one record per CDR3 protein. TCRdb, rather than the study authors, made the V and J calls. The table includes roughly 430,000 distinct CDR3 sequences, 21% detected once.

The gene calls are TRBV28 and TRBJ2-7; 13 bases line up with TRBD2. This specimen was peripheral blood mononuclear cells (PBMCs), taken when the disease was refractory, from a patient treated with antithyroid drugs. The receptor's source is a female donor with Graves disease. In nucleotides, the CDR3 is TGTGCCAGCAGACCGGGCGGGACTAGCGGGAACGACGAGCAGTACTTC. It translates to CASRPGGTSGNDEQYF. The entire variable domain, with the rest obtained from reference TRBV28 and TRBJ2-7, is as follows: DVKVTQSSRYLVKRTGEKVFLECVQDMDHENMFWYRQDPGLGLRLIYFSYDVKMKEKGDIPEGYSVSREKKERFSLILESASTNQTSMYLCASRPGGTSGNDEQYFGPGTRLTVT.